This TCR beta chain was recovered during a study of neurological immune-mediated disorders. This clonotype was counted many times. TCRdb reanalysed the 5' RACE reads using MiXCR and keeps one entry per CDR3 protein. The sample carries about 52,000 distinct CDR3 sequences, about 4.1% recorded once. CDR1 and CDR2 (germline): MNHEY, SVGAGI. The ends lost 5 bases at V and 1 base at J; junction bases unmatched: 5. This CDR3 comprises 15 residues. The sample comprised PBMCs. This rearrangement joins TRBV6-5 to TRBJ1-1; 9 bases line up with TRBD1. The receptor's source is a man between 60 and 75 years old with multiple sclerosis. CDR3 in amino acids: CASSATGGRNTEAFF. Here the CDR3 DNA reads TGTGCCAGCAGTGCAACAGGGGGCCGGAACACTGAAGCTTTCTTT.